These 21 T cell receptor beta chains share one sample of origin, sequenced in a study of blood T cell repertoires in COVID-19. The data were produced by immunoSEQ multiplex PCR, yet TCRdb's version contains in-frame clones alone and is incomplete. The sample has about 280,000 clones, 87% seen once. Sequencing input: PBMCs or T cells enriched from blood (not recorded which). The source is a woman aged 40 to 50 who had recovered from COVID-19.

This chain joins TRBV14 and TRBJ2-5, with D possibly matching TRBD2 (6 bases). The CDR3 totals 12 residues. Germline V gives CDR1 SGHDN, CDR2 FVKESK. Deletions cut 3 bases from V and 8 bases from J, with 10 bases between. The CDR3 DNA reads as TGTGCCAGCAGCCACCAGCGGGCTACCCAGTACTTC. This sequence encodes CASSHQRATQYF. The complete variable domain, with remaining parts taken from reference TRBV14 and TRBJ2-5, reads EAGVTQFPSHSVIEKGQTVTLRCDPISGHDNLYWYRRVMGKEIKFLLHFVKESKQDESGMPNNRFLAERTGGTYSTLKVQPAELEDSGVYFCASSHQRATQYFGPGTRLLVL.

The chain is built from TRBV28 and TRBJ1-5, with 7 bases aligning to TRBD1. With 7 bases clipped from V and 0 bases from J, the junction kept 3 bases outside the gene matches. CDR1 and CDR2 (germline): MDHEN, SYDVKM. The CDR3 spans 14 residues. CDR3 bases: TGTGCCAGCAATACAGGGGTTAGCAATCAGCCCCAGCATTTT. This gives the protein CASNTGVSNQPQHF.

This chain joins TRBV4-1 and TRBJ2-7, with 9 bases identical to TRBD1. This CDR3 has 15 amino acids. The V gene end was trimmed by 4 bases and the J gene end by 1 base; junction bases not matched to a gene: 5. The germline V gene encodes CDR1 MGHRA and CDR2 YSYEKL. The CDR3 loop reads CASSPGQGPSYEQYF. The CDR3 coding sequence is TGCGCCAGCAGCCCCGGACAGGGGCCTTCCTACGAGCAGTACTTC.

The genes are TRBV5-1 and TRBJ1-3; D remains unclear. Trimming took 0 bases from V and 0 from J, leaving 10 bases between them. The V gene's germline CDR1 is SGHRS and CDR2 YFSETQ. The CDR3 contains 16 residues. In DNA, the CDR3 is TGCGCCAGCAGCTTGGCCGCAGGTCCCTCTGGAAACACCATATATTTT. Protein: CASSLAAGPSGNTIYF.

The CDR3 spells CASSRMRDTQYF. The CDR3 coding sequence is TGTGCCAGCAGCCGTATGAGGGATACGCAGTATTTT. The J gene is TRBJ2-3, the V gene TRBV14; D is uncertain. In germline, CDR1 is SGHDN, CDR2 FVKESK. The CDR3 is 12 residues long. V lost 4 bases and J lost 6, with 8 bases in between.

A word on this clone: One end of the junction fails to match germline, which may point to a read error. The rearrangement links TRBV6-5 to TRBJ2-1; 7 bases are a match to TRBD2. Germline V lookup: CDR1 MNHEY, CDR2 SVGAGI. This CDR3 has 14 amino acids. The CDR3 region is CAGRSAGTRGEQFF. CDR3 bases: TGTGCCGGCAGATCAGCGGGAACCCGCGGTGAGCAGTTCTTC.

This clone was detected only a few times. CDR3: CASSSREGPGYTF. In nucleotides, the CDR3 is TGTGCCAGCAGCTCCAGGGAAGGGCCTGGCTACACCTTC. The rearrangement joins TRBV7-2 to TRBJ1-2; D possibly corresponds to TRBD1 (5 bases). This CDR3 has 13 residues. Looked up from germline, CDR1 is SGHTA and CDR2 is FQGNSA. Trimming shortened V by 4 bases and J by 7 bases, and 13 bases separated the two germline ends.

Turning to this clone: One end of the junction varies from germline; a read error may be responsible. V is TRBV13 and J is TRBJ1-1; D is possibly TRBD1 (6 bases). This CDR3 has 15 amino acids. Germline CDR1 PRHDT, CDR2 FYEKMQ (reference sequence). In nucleotides, the CDR3 is TGTGCCAGCAGCCTAGGTCTACAGGGTAACACTGAAGCTTTCTTT. Residues: CASSLGLQGNTEAFF.

The rearrangement uses TRBV7-6 and TRBJ1-2; TRBD1 is a possible D gene (6 bases). Germline V lookup: CDR1 SGHVS, CDR2 FNYEAQ. Trimming pared 1 base from V and 2 bases from J, leaving 8 bases between. The CDR3 runs 14 residues. In DNA form, the CDR3 reads TGTGCCAGCAGCTTAGGTCAGGGGAACTATGGCTACACCTTC. Translation: CASSLGQGNYGYTF.

This chain joins TRBV5-1 and TRBJ1-5, with 7 bases matching TRBD1. This CDR3 is 15 amino acids long. Germline-derived CDR1 and CDR2 are SGHRS and YFSETQ. Trimming cost V 4 bases and J 3 bases; bases outside gene matches: 7. CDR3 in amino acids: CASSEGQTNNQPQHF. The CDR3 bases are TGCGCCAGCAGCGAGGGACAGACAAACAATCAGCCCCAGCATTTT.

The chain employs TRBV29-1 and TRBJ2-7, with D perhaps matching TRBD1 (5 bases). V was pared by 7 bases and J by 4 bases, with 14 bases between. Germline CDR1 and CDR2: SQVTM and ANQGSEA. The CDR3 contains 12 residues. The CDR3 DNA reads TGCAGCGCGGACGGTCCAGGGTACGAGCAGTACTTC. Encoded protein: CSADGPGYEQYF.

This chain uses TRBV24-1 with TRBJ2-2; 8 bases agree with TRBD2. The CDR3 is made up of 16 amino acids. After removal of 4 bases from V and 4 bases from J, the junction contained 7 bases not matched to a gene. Germline lookup yields CDR1 KGHDR and CDR2 SFDVKD. For the CDR3, the DNA is TGTGCCACCAGTGAAACCGGGACTAGTATCACCGGGGAGCTGTTTTTT. This gives the protein CATSETGTSITGELFF.

The chain recombines TRBV6-2 or TRBV6-3 with TRBJ2-2; 9 nucleotides line up with TRBD2. Per germline, CDR1 MNHEY and CDR2 SVGEGT. V trimming: 4 bases; J trimming: 5 bases; junction bases outside the gene matches: 5. CDR3 length: 15 amino acids. The CDR3 DNA is TGTGCCAGCAGTTTTCTAGCGGGGACAACCGGGGAGCTGTTTTTT. It translates to CASSFLAGTTGELFF.

This chain connects TRBV5-8 to TRBJ2-1; weak D call: TRBD1 (6 bases). V shed 0 bases and J shed 3 bases, with 10 bases lying between them. The CDR3 extends over 15 amino acids. Germline CDR1 and CDR2: SGHTS and YDEGEE. The CDR3 nucleotides read TGTGCCAGCAGCTTGGGGGAGACAGGCTACAATGAGCAGTTCTTC. This sequence encodes CASSLGETGYNEQFF.

The V gene is TRBV2, the J gene TRBJ2-2; perhaps TRBD2 as D (6 bases). Germline V gives CDR1 SNHLY, CDR2 FYNNEI. The CDR3 covers 13 residues. V dropped 11 bases and J dropped 4 bases, with 14 bases sitting between them. In DNA form, the CDR3 reads TGTGCCGGGGCGCGGGATGGCACCGGGGAGCTGTTTTTT. Amino acids: CAGARDGTGELFF.

V usage is TRBV3-1 (or the pseudogene TRBV3-2) and J usage is TRBJ2-7, with TRBD2 matching 8 bases. The CDR3 is 16 amino acids. Germline V CDR1 and CDR2: LGHDT, YNNKEL (reference sequence). V lost 0 bases, J lost 5 bases, and 9 bases stayed unmatched. CDR3 in amino acids: CASSQELRLASDEQYF. DNA of the CDR3: TGTGCCAGCAGCCAAGAATTGCGACTAGCGTCCGACGAGCAGTACTTC.

The V and J genes are TRBV5-6 and TRBJ1-5; 10 positions match TRBD1. This CDR3 spans 16 amino acids. Germline assignment: CDR1 SGHDT and CDR2 YYEEEE. Trimming took 4 bases from V and 2 from J; bases not matched to a gene: 6. CDR3 residues: CASSERQGAGNQPQHF. The CDR3 nucleotides are TGTGCCAGCAGCGAGCGACAGGGGGCCGGCAATCAGCCCCAGCATTTT.

The sample holds many counts of this clone. V is TRBV15 and J is TRBJ2-5, with TRBD1 matching over 7 bases. Per the germline V gene, CDR1 is LNHNV and CDR2 is YYDKDF (reference sequence). There are 16 residues in the CDR3. V trimming: 1 base; J trimming: 3 bases; junction bases outside the gene matches: 8. The CDR3 sequence: CATSRADPGTEETQYF. Here the CDR3 DNA reads TGTGCCACCAGCAGAGCAGACCCCGGGACAGAAGAGACCCAGTACTTC.

This rearrangement joins TRBV27 to TRBJ1-3, with D possibly being TRBD1 (5 bases). Trimming took 4 bases from V and 2 from J, leaving 9 bases between them. The CDR3 has 14 amino acids. Germline CDR1 is MNHEY and CDR2 is SMNVEV (reference sequence). Here the CDR3 DNA reads TGTGCCAGCAGTTCTGGACATCCTGGAAACACCATATATTTT. Protein sequence: CASSSGHPGNTIYF.

This clone turned up a few times. This chain uses TRBV12-3 or TRBV12-4 with TRBJ2-5, with 8 bases lining up with TRBD1. With 6 bases clipped from V and 4 bases from J, the junction kept 4 bases outside the gene matches. This CDR3 spans 13 amino acids. CDR3 loop: CASSPGQGETQYF. CDR3 nucleotides: TGTGCCAGCAGCCCCGGACAGGGAGAGACCCAGTACTTC.

V usage is TRBV11-3 and J usage is TRBJ2-1; 11 nucleotides match TRBD2. This CDR3 is 15 amino acids long. V was pared by 5 bases and J by 7 bases, with 7 bases of the junction left unmatched. Germline assignment: CDR1 SGHNT and CDR2 YENEEA. This CDR3 is CASSTGTSGINEQFF. The CDR3, as DNA: TGTGCCAGCAGCACTGGGACTAGCGGCATAAATGAGCAGTTCTTC.